These 11 T cell receptor beta chains originate from one sample sequenced in a study of cytotoxic CD8 clonotypes in ibrutinib-treated CLL. Sequencing used immunoSEQ multiplex PCR; TCRdb keeps in-frame clones, though not all of them. In the table there are roughly 330,000 clones, roughly 67% of which are singletons. The sample here was PBMCs, taken after 36 months of ibrutinib treatment. These receptors were collected from a human donor with chronic lymphocytic leukemia.

A remark on this clone: This may be a read error: a much more frequent sequence differs by one nucleotide. This sample includes further DNA sequences coding for the same CDR3. The chain combines TRBV9 with TRBJ2-3; the D is unclear. V lost 0 bases, J lost 0 bases, and 2 bases lay in between. CDR3 length: 13 amino acids. Germline assignment: CDR1 SGDLS and CDR2 YYNGEE. CDR3 sequence: CASSVASTDTQYF. Here the CDR3 DNA reads TGTGCCAGCAGCGTAGCTAGCACAGATACGCAGTATTTT.

The chain joins TRBV19 to TRBJ2-1; 10 bases fit TRBD2. The CDR3 runs to 19 residues. Germline V gene data show CDR1 as LNHDA and CDR2 as SQIVND (reference sequence). Trimming took 1 base from V and 2 from J; bases not matched to a gene: 11. The CDR3 DNA is TGTGCCAGTAGTATAGGTCCCATCTTAGCGGGGGGAGCCTACAATGAGCAGTTCTTC. Its translation is CASSIGPILAGGAYNEQFF.

The CDR3 nucleotides are TGTGCCAGCAGTTTGATCGGACAGGTTCCGTACAATGAGCAGTTCTTC. Translating gives CASSLIGQVPYNEQFF. J is TRBJ2-1 and V is TRBV27, with 7 bases aligning to TRBD1. The CDR3 loop spans 16 amino acids. J was trimmed by 4 bases and V by 3 bases; bases with no gene match: 9. Germline-derived CDR1 and CDR2 are MNHEY and SMNVEV (reference sequence).

This clone appeared many times. V gene TRBV7-3 combines with J gene TRBJ2-3; TRBD2 might be the D (6 bases). V was shortened by 2 bases and J by 7 bases, with 13 bases between the two germline ends. The CDR3 spans 14 residues. Per the germline V gene, CDR1 is SGHTA and CDR2 is FQGTGA. The CDR3 region has the DNA TGTGCCAGCAGCTTATACGGGAGTACCAATACGCAGTATTTT. The encoded protein is CASSLYGSTNTQYF.

The J gene is TRBJ1-1, the V gene TRBV7-8, with 7 bases lining up with TRBD1. V shed 5 bases and J 3 bases; nucleotides not matched to a gene: 3. Germline CDR1 is SGHVS and CDR2 is FQNEAQ. This CDR3 region has 13 residues. For the CDR3, the DNA is TGTGCCAGCAGCCCGGACAGGTACACTGAAGCTTTCTTT. Translating it yields CASSPDRYTEAFF.

The chain's CDR3 is CASSAKGNEQYF. The DNA for the CDR3 is TGTGCCAGCAGCGCAAAGGGCAACGAGCAGTACTTC. V is TRBV6-1 and J is TRBJ2-7; unclear D gene. Germline values: CDR1 MNHNS, CDR2 SASEGT. Trimming removed 6 bases at V and 5 bases at J, with 11 bases between. The CDR3 consists of 12 residues.

The genes are TRBV9 and TRBJ2-1; TRBD2 aligns across 7 bases. This CDR3 comprises 18 residues. Per the germline V gene, CDR1 is SGDLS and CDR2 is YYNGEE. The junction had 9 bases not matched to a gene; V was cut back by 0 bases and J by 0 bases. The CDR3 sequence is CASSVESSLAVSYNEQFF. The CDR3 nucleotides are TGTGCCAGCAGCGTAGAAAGTTCCCTAGCGGTCTCCTACAATGAGCAGTTCTTC.

CDR3 sequence reads: CASSGAITDTQYF. The DNA for the CDR3 is TGTGCCAGCAGTGGGGCGATCACAGATACGCAGTATTTT. This chain joins TRBV2 and TRBJ2-3, with D hard to call. The CDR3 consists of 13 residues. The V and J ends lost 4 bases and 2 bases respectively, with 7 bases between them. CDR1 SNHLY and CDR2 FYNNEI come from the germline V gene.

V usage is TRBV18 and J usage is TRBJ2-7; TRBD1 matches 8 bases. Germline CDR1 reads KGHSH; CDR2 reads LQKENI. With 4 bases clipped from V and 11 bases from J, the junction kept 10 bases outside the gene matches. This CDR3 comprises 13 residues. The CDR3 sequence is CASSLQRWTGKYF. CDR3 DNA: TGTGCCAGCTCACTCCAACGATGGACAGGGAAGTACTTC.

This chain links TRBV18 with TRBJ2-7; D not resolved. The V gene lost 2 bases and the J gene lost 4 bases, with 15 bases spanning the gap. CDR1 KGHSH and CDR2 LQKENI come from the germline V gene. The CDR3 runs 15 residues. CDR3 loop: CASSPIQDLGYEQYF. CDR3 coding DNA: TGTGCCAGCTCACCAATTCAGGACCTTGGGTACGAGCAGTACTTC.

The chain has TRBV5-1 and TRBJ1-2; D is uncertain. Germline V lookup: CDR1 SGHRS, CDR2 YFSETQ. The CDR3 is 14 amino acids. Trimming left V 4 bases short and J 5 bases short, with 15 bases between. The CDR3 sequence: CASSGSTTVYGYTF. In nucleotides, the CDR3 is TGCGCCAGCAGCGGATCTACTACCGTTTATGGCTACACCTTC.